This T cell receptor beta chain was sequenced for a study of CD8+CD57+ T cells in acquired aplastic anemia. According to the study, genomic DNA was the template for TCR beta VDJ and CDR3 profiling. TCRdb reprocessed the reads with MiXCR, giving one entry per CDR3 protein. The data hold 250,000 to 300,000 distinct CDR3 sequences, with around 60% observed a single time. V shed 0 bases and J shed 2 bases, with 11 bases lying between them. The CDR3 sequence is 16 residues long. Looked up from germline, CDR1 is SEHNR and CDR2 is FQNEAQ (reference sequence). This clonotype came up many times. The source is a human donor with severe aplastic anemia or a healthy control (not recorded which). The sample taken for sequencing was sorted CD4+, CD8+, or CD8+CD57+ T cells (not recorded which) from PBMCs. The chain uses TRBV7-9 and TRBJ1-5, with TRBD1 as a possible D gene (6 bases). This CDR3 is CASSLAAGEGNQPQHF. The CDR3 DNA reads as TGTGCCAGCAGCTTAGCGGCAGGGGAGGGCAATCAGCCCCAGCATTTT.